This TCR beta chain was identified during a study of siplizumab effects on memory and regulatory T cells. The study, taken as a whole, reports: Siplizumab cultures yielded proliferating Tregs whose suppressive function was not confirmed. Treatment with siplizumab left mappable alloreactive CD4+ clones averaging around 69% Treg-derived, compared with about 27% in controls. Apparently more diverse than memory cells, naive T cells also seemed major alloresponse contributors.

Assayed TCR templates numbered about 90,000 for each sample. Repertoires were generated with immunoSEQ multiplex PCR, while TCRdb's copy carries only in-frame clones and drops some. The sample lists tens of thousands of clones, 93% occurring once. With regard to this clone: Its antigen remains unidentified.

Germline values: CDR1 SQVTM, CDR2 ANQGSEA. CDR3 length equals 14 residues. Trimming cost V 1 base and J 4 bases; bases outside gene matches: 4. This chain links TRBV29-1 with TRBJ2-1; 7 bases fit TRBD2. Material for sequencing was CD8+ T cells sorted from blood. The sequence came from a human donor in good health. CDR3 DNA: TGCAGCGTTGAAGGGACTAGTTTTTACAATGAGCAGTTCTTC. Its translation is CSVEGTSFYNEQFF.